The 32 T cell receptor beta chains in this list originate from one sample, sequenced in a study of blood T cell repertoires in COVID-19. The assay was immunoSEQ multiplex PCR, and TCRdb's table has in-frame clones only and misses some. The sample yields roughly 250,000 clones, approximately 80% seen once. Sample: peripheral blood. The receptors here all came from a woman aged 60-75 years with active or convalescent COVID-19.

The chain has TRBV19 and TRBJ1-6, with TRBD1 identical over 9 bases. This CDR3 contains 12 residues. V trimming: 9 bases; J trimming: 18 bases; junction bases outside the gene matches: 12. Germline V gene sequence: CDR1 LNHDA, CDR2 SQIVND (reference sequence). CDR3 DNA: TGTGCCAGCCGGGACAGGGAGAGATTACCCCACTTT. Its protein product is CASRDRERLPHF.

The gene calls are TRBV7-9 and TRBJ2-1, with D unclear. The CDR3 extends over 15 amino acids. Germline CDR1 SEHNR, CDR2 FQNEAQ (reference sequence). V was trimmed by 6 bases and J by 6 bases, leaving 18 bases between them. The CDR3 DNA reads TGTGCCAGCAGAAAATCGCTGGGCCCCTCCAATGAGCAGTTCTTC. This translates into CASRKSLGPSNEQFF.

This clone was seen only once. The CDR3 region is CASSEKRTNTGELFF. The DNA for the CDR3 is TGTGCCAGCAGTGAAAAGCGGACGAACACCGGGGAGCTGTTTTTT. The chain combines TRBV2 with TRBJ2-2; D is possibly TRBD2 (5 bases). The CDR3 is 15 residues long. V lost 2 bases and J 0 bases, leaving 7 bases between the germline ends. Germline loops: CDR1 SNHLY, CDR2 FYNNEI.

This clone occurred a few times. The rearrangement uses TRBV3-1 (or the pseudogene TRBV3-2) and TRBJ1-3; D is possibly TRBD1 (6 bases). Germline V gives CDR1 LGHDT, CDR2 YNNKEL (reference sequence). Between the trimmed V and J ends, which lost 5 bases and 0 bases, there was a span of 11 bases. The CDR3 spans 15 residues. The CDR3 DNA sequence: TGTGCCAGCAGCAGTGACAGGTCCTCTGGAAACACCATATATTTT. This codes for CASSSDRSSGNTIYF.

The rearrangement links TRBV4-3 to TRBJ2-2, with no clear D. The ends were cut back, 2 bases at V and 6 bases at J, with 16 bases in the middle. This CDR3 has 16 residues. CDR1 and CDR2 (germline): LGHNA, YSLEER. CDR3 coding DNA: TGCGCCAGCAGCCAAAATCAGGATTTGAGTGCCGGGGAGCTGTTTTTT. This codes for CASSQNQDLSAGELFF.

The rearrangement joins TRBV10-2 to TRBJ1-1; 7 nucleotides align to TRBD1. Per the germline V gene, CDR1 is WSHSY and CDR2 is SAAADI. After removal of 0 bases from V and 3 bases from J, the junction contained 10 bases not matched to a gene. This CDR3 region has 17 residues. Here the CDR3 DNA reads TGCGCCAGCAGTGAGTCGCGTCTCGGAGGGGGCCACACTGAAGCTTTCTTT. Translating it yields CASSESRLGGGHTEAFF.

The rearrangement joins TRBV19 to TRBJ2-7; TRBD2 agrees at 9 bases. This CDR3 spans 15 amino acids. Germline lookup yields CDR1 LNHDA and CDR2 SQIVND (reference sequence). The ends lost 4 bases at V and 3 bases at J; junction bases unmatched: 7. The CDR3 loop reads CASSTQSGGFYEQYF. As DNA, the CDR3 is TGTGCCAGTAGTACCCAGAGCGGGGGGTTCTACGAGCAGTACTTC.

J is TRBJ2-1 and V is TRBV5-8, with 16 bases fitting TRBD2. Losses at the gene ends were 4 bases for V and 2 bases for J; bases not matched to a gene: 9. CDR1 is SGHTS, CDR2 YDEGEE, per germline. The CDR3 runs to 19 residues. DNA for the CDR3: TGTGCCAGCAGCACGGGACTAGCGGGGGGGCTTCGGACCTACAATGAGCAGTTCTTC. It specifies CASSTGLAGGLRTYNEQFF. Full variable domain (remainder filled in from reference TRBV5-8 and TRBJ2-1): EAGVTQSPTHLIKTRGQQATLRCSPISGHTSVYWYQQALGLGLQFLLWYDEGEERNRGNFPPRFSGRQFPNYSSELNVNALELEDSALYLCASSTGLAGGLRTYNEQFFGPGTRLTVL.

This sequence joins TRBV14 and TRBJ1-1, with D hard to call. The CDR3 sequence is 13 residues long. CDR1 is SGHDN, CDR2 FVKESK, per germline. The V end was cut by 1 base, the J end by 5 bases, with 8 bases between. The CDR3: CASSQGGMTEAFF. CDR3 nucleotide sequence: TGTGCCAGCAGCCAAGGAGGAATGACTGAAGCTTTCTTT.

The chain employs TRBV21-1 and TRBJ2-5; TRBD2 was called by the table and not checked on the DNA. TRBV21-1 is described as a pseudogene. CDR3 length: 12 residues. The chain's CDR3 is CASMRESGTQYF. CDR3 in DNA: TGTGCCAGCATGAGGGAGTCAGGGACCCAGTACTTC.

This rearrangement joins TRBV5-1 to TRBJ1-4, with 8 bases that match TRBD1. The CDR3 is 16 amino acids. The J segment lost 5 bases and the V segment lost 3 bases, leaving 9 bases of the junction unmatched. Looked up from germline, CDR1 is SGHRS and CDR2 is YFSETQ. CDR3 sequence (DNA): TGCGCCAGCAGCTCCGCCCCTAACAGGGGGAATGAAAAACTGTTTTTT. It encodes CASSSAPNRGNEKLFF.

CDR3 sequence reads: CASSHRSQTGAFF. The CDR3 DNA is TGTGCCAGCAGTCACAGGTCCCAAACAGGGGCTTTCTTT. The chain recombines TRBV6-5 with TRBJ1-1; D perhaps matches TRBD1 (6 bases). V was trimmed by 5 bases and J by 11 bases, leaving 18 bases between them. CDR3 length equals 13 residues. Germline values: CDR1 MNHEY, CDR2 SVGAGI.

This chain joins TRBV4-1 and TRBJ1-2, with 10 bases fitting TRBD1. Trimming took 1 base from V and 4 from J; bases not matched to a gene: 9. The CDR3 totals 17 residues. The V gene's germline CDR1 is MGHRA and CDR2 YSYEKL. The CDR3 sequence is CASSQVTGGGPPYGYTF. In DNA form, the CDR3 reads TGCGCCAGCAGCCAAGTGACAGGGGGCGGTCCCCCCTATGGCTACACCTTC.

The gene calls are TRBV3-1 (or the pseudogene TRBV3-2) and TRBJ2-5; 9 bases fit TRBD1. CDR1 and CDR2 (germline): LGHDT, YNNKEL (reference sequence). This CDR3 spans 16 amino acids. V was clipped by 2 bases and J by 5 bases; unmatched bases: 9. This CDR3 reads CASSQIPGQGWETQYF. CDR3 bases: TGTGCCAGCAGCCAAATACCGGGACAGGGCTGGGAGACCCAGTACTTC.

This sequence joins TRBV12-3 or TRBV12-4 and TRBJ2-7, with a possible D match to TRBD1 (6 bases). V gave up 3 bases and J gave up 5 bases, with 11 bases separating them. This CDR3 is built from 13 residues. Here the CDR3 reads CASSFKGVNEQYF. The CDR3 bases are TGTGCCAGCAGTTTCAAGGGGGTGAACGAGCAGTACTTC.

The chain recombines TRBV6-5 with TRBJ1-3; tentative D call: TRBD1 (6 bases). CDR3 length: 15 residues. V was cut by 6 bases and J by 4 bases, with 16 bases left in between. From germline, CDR1 is MNHEY and CDR2 SVGAGI. The CDR3 coding sequence is TGTGCCAGCAGGAGGGGACAAATGAGCGGAAACACCATATATTTT. This encodes CASRRGQMSGNTIYF.

This clone has just one count. At the DNA level, this CDR3 is encoded by other sequences in the same sample as well. This sequence joins TRBV6-5 and TRBJ2-3; TRBD1 matches at 8 bases. Germline values: CDR1 MNHEY, CDR2 SVGAGI. The CDR3 spans 15 residues. V lost 5 bases, J lost 0 bases, and 4 bases stayed unmatched. CDR3 sequence: CASSRQGFSTDTQYF. For the CDR3, the DNA is TGTGCCAGCAGTAGACAGGGGTTTAGCACAGATACGCAGTATTTT.

J is TRBJ2-1 and V is TRBV5-1, with TRBD1 matching 8 bases. Per the germline V gene, CDR1 is SGHRS and CDR2 is YFSETQ. CDR3 length: 19 residues. Unmatched junction bases numbered 15, after V lost 0 bases and J lost 4 bases. The CDR3 nucleotides read TGCGCCAGCAGCTTGGGGGTGGCCCCGGGACAGGTGATTTACAATGAGCAGTTCTTC. Translation: CASSLGVAPGQVIYNEQFF.

This clone was recorded once. The V and J genes are TRBV9 and TRBJ2-4, with 9 bases lining up with TRBD2. CDR1 is SGDLS and CDR2 is YYNGEE in the germline V gene. V dropped 4 bases and J dropped 10; count of bases not matched to a gene: 9. The CDR3 is made up of 14 amino acids. The CDR3 loop is CASSSRAGGDIQYF. CDR3 nucleotide sequence: TGTGCCAGCAGCAGTAGGGCGGGGGGGGATATTCAGTACTTC.

This chain links TRBV2 with TRBJ2-7; weak D call: TRBD1 (6 bases). Germline V gene lookup returns CDR1 SNHLY and CDR2 FYNNEI. The V end was cut by 6 bases, the J end by 6 bases, with 15 bases between. The CDR3 extends over 13 amino acids. The CDR3 bases are TGTGCCAGCAGCCGGAACAGGGCAGCCGAGCAGTACTTC. Protein: CASSRNRAAEQYF. The entire variable domain, with the rest obtained from reference TRBV2 and TRBJ2-7, is as follows: EPEVTQTPSHQVTQMGQEVILRCVPISNHLYFYWYRQILGQKVEFLVSFYNNEISEKSEIFDDQFSVERPDGSNFTLKIRSTKLEDSAMYFCASSRNRAAEQYFGPGTRLTVT.

The chain has TRBV7-9 and TRBJ2-7; 9 nucleotides match TRBD1. The CDR3 contains 18 residues. The germline V gene has CDR1 SEHNR and CDR2 FQNEAQ (reference sequence). V was clipped by 2 bases and J by 3 bases; unmatched bases: 14. The CDR3 DNA sequence: TGTGCCAGCAGCTTAAAATGGTACCAGGGACAGGGCCTCTACGAGCAGTACTTC. It encodes CASSLKWYQGQGLYEQYF.

The V gene is TRBV6-1, the J gene TRBJ2-2; D is perhaps TRBD2 (5 bases). Looked up from germline, CDR1 is MNHNS and CDR2 is SASEGT. V shed 2 bases and J shed 5 bases, with 6 bases lying between them. This CDR3 comprises 13 residues. The CDR3 is CASSEPGTGELFF. The DNA for the CDR3 is TGTGCCAGCAGTGAACCGGGGACCGGGGAGCTGTTTTTT.

The V and J genes are TRBV6-6 and TRBJ1-6; tentatively, D is TRBD1 (5 bases). The germline gives CDR1 MNHNY, CDR2 SVGAGI (reference sequence). V lost 4 bases and J lost 6, with 10 bases in between. This CDR3 is built from 14 residues. The CDR3: CASSLRDPNSPLHF. In DNA, the CDR3 is TGTGCCAGCAGTTTGCGGGACCCTAATTCACCCCTCCACTTT.

The rearrangement uses TRBV30 and TRBJ1-4; TRBD1 matches at 8 bases. Germline V gene data show CDR1 as GTSNPN and CDR2 as SVGIG (reference sequence). The CDR3 runs to 12 residues. J was trimmed by 10 bases and V by 3 bases; bases with no gene match: 4. CDR3 residues: CAWRGQGGKLFF. For the CDR3, the DNA is TGTGCCTGGAGAGGACAGGGAGGAAAACTGTTTTTT.

The rearrangement joins TRBV4-3 to TRBJ2-3; 12 bases are a match to TRBD2. Germline trimming cut 1 base from V and 5 bases from J; bases unmatched to any gene: 10. Per germline, CDR1 LGHNA and CDR2 YSLEER. This CDR3 spans 18 amino acids. The CDR3 spells CASSQAALAGGVGDTQYF. Here the CDR3 DNA reads TGCGCCAGCAGCCAAGCTGCCCTAGCGGGGGGGGTCGGAGATACGCAGTATTTT.

This clone turned up a few times. The V call is TRBV4-1, the J call TRBJ1-3; D uncertain. V lost 1 base and J lost 4, with 2 bases in between. Germline V gene lookup returns CDR1 MGHRA and CDR2 YSYEKL. CDR3 length: 12 amino acids. The CDR3 protein is CASSQAGNTIYF. In DNA, the CDR3 is TGCGCCAGCAGCCAAGCGGGAAACACCATATATTTT.

The J gene is TRBJ1-1, the V gene TRBV5-4; D remains unclear. Germline V gives CDR1 SGHNT, CDR2 YYREEE (reference sequence). V was shortened by 3 bases and J by 1 base, with 13 bases between the two germline ends. This CDR3 comprises 15 residues. CDR3 DNA sequence: TGTGCCAGCAGCTCGCGTAGCTTGGGGAACACTGAAGCTTTCTTT. Amino acid sequence: CASSSRSLGNTEAFF. The full variable domain, completed using reference TRBV5-4 and TRBJ1-1, is ETGVTQSPTHLIKTRGQQVTLRCSSQSGHNTVSWYQQALGQGPQFIFQYYREEENGRGNFPPRFSGLQFPNYSSELNVNALELDDSALYLCASSSRSLGNTEAFFGQGTRLTVV.

This clone appeared once. The chain has TRBV6-4 and TRBJ2-1; 10 bases align to TRBD2. CDR1 is MRHNA, CDR2 SNTAGT, per germline. This CDR3 region has 17 residues. V dropped 0 bases and J dropped 4; count of bases not matched to a gene: 6. CDR3 protein: CASSDSGSGGGYNEQFF. CDR3 sequence (DNA): TGTGCCAGCAGTGACTCGGGGAGCGGGGGGGGATACAATGAGCAGTTCTTC.

This clone was detected only a few times. The CDR3 DNA sequence: TGTGCCAGCAGCCAAGATCATTGGGGAGGTGGCTACACCTTC. As protein: CASSQDHWGGGYTF. The rearrangement links TRBV3-1 (or the pseudogene TRBV3-2) to TRBJ1-2, with D unclear. CDR3 length: 14 amino acids. The ends were cut back, 0 bases at V and 7 bases at J, with 12 bases in the middle. Looked up from germline, CDR1 is LGHDT and CDR2 is YNNKEL (reference sequence).

The rearrangement links TRBV5-5 to TRBJ1-4; D may be TRBD1 (5 bases). The V gene lost 3 bases and the J gene lost 6 bases, with 6 bases spanning the gap. From germline, CDR1 is SGHKS and CDR2 YYEKEE (reference sequence). This CDR3 contains 12 residues. The CDR3 DNA sequence: TGTGCCAGCAGCTGGGGCGATGAAAAACTGTTTTTT. Protein: CASSWGDEKLFF.

J is TRBJ1-3 and V is TRBV7-2, with 8 bases that match TRBD1. Germline V gene lookup returns CDR1 SGHTA and CDR2 FQGNSA. The CDR3 sequence is 13 residues long. V lost 5 bases to trimming and J lost 3 bases; unmatched junction nucleotides: 0. This CDR3 reads CASSGQGGNTIYF. In nucleotides, the CDR3 is TGTGCCAGCAGCGGACAGGGTGGAAACACCATATATTTT.

The gene calls are TRBV7-9 and TRBJ2-5; possible D gene TRBD1, 6 bases. CDR1 is SEHNR and CDR2 is FQNEAQ in the germline V gene (reference sequence). The CDR3 runs 11 residues. Trimming left V 5 bases short and J 8 bases short, with 9 bases between. The CDR3 sequence: CASSQQGTQYF. CDR3 DNA sequence: TGTGCCAGCAGCCAACAGGGTACCCAGTACTTC.